These 24 T cell receptor beta chains were all obtained from the same sample, sequenced in a study of T-cell memory formation after mild COVID-19. TCRdb reanalysed the 5' RACE reads using MiXCR and keeps one entry per CDR3 protein. The data show 540,000 or so distinct CDR3 sequences, roughly 20% seen once. Sequences were obtained from PBMCs or a T cell subset sorted from them (not recorded which). These receptor sequences come from an adult woman who had mild COVID-19 (a few samples of this study predate the infection). Cell type and time point are not known.

This clonotype came up many times. The chain couples TRBV7-2 to TRBJ2-3; no reliable D call. The CDR3 length is 12 residues. The germline V gene encodes CDR1 SGHTA and CDR2 FQGNSA. V lost 5 bases to trimming and J lost 3 bases, with 6 bases between them. CDR3 coding DNA: TGTGCCAGCAGCCAATATACAGATACGCAGTATTTT. Residues: CASSQYTDTQYF. The full variable domain, completed using reference TRBV7-2 and TRBJ2-3, is GAGVSQSPSNKVTEKGKDVELRCDPISGHTALYWYRQSLGQGLEFLIYFQGNSAPDKSGLPSDRFSAERTGGSVSTLTIQRTQQEDSAVYLCASSQYTDTQYFGPGTRLTVL.

The rearrangement joins TRBV5-1 to TRBJ2-2; D unresolved. V was cut by 7 bases and J by 2 bases, with 12 bases left in between. CDR3 size: 14 residues. Germline V gives CDR1 SGHRS, CDR2 YFSETQ. The CDR3 protein is CASRHGSNTGELFF. DNA for the CDR3: TGCGCCAGCCGCCACGGTTCTAACACCGGGGAGCTGTTTTTT. Filled out from reference TRBV5-1 and TRBJ2-2, the complete variable domain reads KAGVTQTPRYLIKTRGQQVTLSCSPISGHRSVSWYQQTPGQGLQFLFEYFSETQRNKGNFPGRFSGRQFSNSRSEMNVSTLELGDSALYLCASRHGSNTGELFFGEGSRLTVL.

A few counts support this clonotype. The chain has TRBV20-1 and TRBJ1-1; D gene unclear. The CDR3 contains 10 residues. Germline V gives CDR1 DFQATT, CDR2 SNEGSKA (reference sequence). V was pared by 3 bases and J by 10 bases, with 9 bases between. This CDR3 is CSASPSRAFF. Here the CDR3 DNA reads TGCAGTGCTAGCCCGTCCAGAGCTTTCTTT.

In this sample, this clonotype turned up a few times. The rearrangement joins TRBV7-8 to TRBJ2-7; 8 nucleotides match TRBD2. With V trimmed by 4 bases and J by 3 bases, 5 bases remained unmatched. This CDR3 spans 14 amino acids. Germline V gives CDR1 SGHVS, CDR2 FQNEAQ. For the CDR3, the DNA is TGTGCCAGCAGCTCTCGGGAGGGGCTCTACGAGCAGTACTTC. This encodes CASSSREGLYEQYF.

This clonotype was recorded a few times. The V call is TRBV6-5, the J call TRBJ2-5; 8 bases agree with TRBD2. The CDR3 is made up of 16 amino acids. V trimming: 6 bases; J trimming: 7 bases; junction bases outside the gene matches: 16. Germline CDR1 is MNHEY and CDR2 is SVGAGI. CDR3 bases: TGTGCCAGCAGGGGGCTGAGTGGAGCGGGAGCGGGGACCCAGTACTTC. This gives the protein CASRGLSGAGAGTQYF.

This clonotype was seen more than once but under ten times. V usage is TRBV11-1 and J usage is TRBJ2-7; D perhaps matches TRBD2 (5 bases). The CDR3 spans 14 residues. The V end lost 5 bases, the J end lost 4 bases, and 15 bases lay between the germline ends. CDR1 and CDR2 (germline): SGHAT, FQDESV (reference sequence). The CDR3 bases are TGTGCCAGCAGCCCACGGACTTTTGGTTACGAGCAGTACTTC. Protein sequence: CASSPRTFGYEQYF.

V and J are TRBV4-2 and TRBJ1-2; 7 bases fit TRBD1. This CDR3 comprises 16 residues. V was clipped by 3 bases and J by 8 bases; unmatched bases: 15. CDR1 is LGHNA, CDR2 YNFKEQ, per germline. The CDR3 reads CASSQETGSVQRGYTF. In DNA, the CDR3 is TGTGCCAGCAGCCAGGAGACAGGGAGCGTCCAAAGGGGCTACACCTTC.

The CDR3 loop reads CSVPRDRGDEQFF. In DNA, the CDR3 is TGCAGCGTTCCCCGGGACAGGGGGGATGAGCAGTTCTTC. The rearrangement links TRBV29-1 to TRBJ2-1; 11 bases are a match to TRBD1. The CDR3 sequence is 13 residues long. Germline CDR1 and CDR2: SQVTM and ANQGSEA. The junction had 5 bases not matched to a gene; V was cut back by 5 bases and J by 8 bases.

J is TRBJ2-2 and V is TRBV25-1; a weak D match, TRBD1 (6 bases). Per germline, CDR1 MGHDK and CDR2 SYGVNS. Trimming shortened V by 1 base and J by 5 bases, and 26 bases separated the two germline ends. The CDR3 is made up of 20 amino acids. In DNA form, the CDR3 reads TGTGCCAGCAGTGAATTGGGACCGGGACACGGTAGACCGGAAACCGGGGAGCTGTTTTTT. Translated: CASSELGPGHGRPETGELFF.

This clonotype was detected a few times. V gene TRBV7-9 combines with J gene TRBJ2-2; D may be TRBD1 or TRBD2 (6 bases each). The CDR3 totals 14 residues. CDR1 and CDR2 from the germline V gene are SEHNR and FQNEAQ (reference sequence). V shed 6 bases and J shed 6 bases, with 14 bases lying between them. As DNA, the CDR3 is TGTGCCAGCAGAAGGGGGGCCGAGGCCGGGGAGCTGTTTTTT. It encodes CASRRGAEAGELFF.

The chain carries TRBV7-9 and TRBJ1-4; D is possibly TRBD1 (6 bases). Trimming removed 6 bases at V and 4 bases at J, with 21 bases between. Germline assignment: CDR1 SEHNR and CDR2 FQNEAQ (reference sequence). This CDR3 comprises 17 residues. CDR3 region: CASSSERQQGFNEKLFF. The CDR3, as DNA: TGTGCCAGCAGTTCCGAGAGACAACAGGGTTTTAATGAAAAACTGTTTTTT.

This clonotype came up a few times. The chain couples TRBV6-2 or TRBV6-3 to TRBJ2-5; D not resolved. Per germline, CDR1 MNHEY and CDR2 SVGEGT. This CDR3 has 14 residues. Trimming took off 6 bases at V and 5 bases at J, with 16 bases between the two ends. In nucleotides, the CDR3 is TGTGCCAGCAGCCGCAACCCTCCTAGGGAGACCCAGTACTTC. Its protein product is CASSRNPPRETQYF.

The chain carries TRBV29-1 and TRBJ1-3; TRBD1 might be the D (6 bases). Germline assignment: CDR1 SQVTM and CDR2 ANQGSEA. The CDR3 consists of 13 residues. With 6 bases removed from V and 0 bases from J, the gap between germline ends came to 9 bases. The CDR3 loop is CSVQGFSGNTIYF. The DNA of the CDR3 is TGCAGCGTACAGGGCTTCTCTGGAAACACCATATATTTT. The entire variable domain, with the rest obtained from reference TRBV29-1 and TRBJ1-3, is as follows: SAVISQKPSRDICQRGTSLTIQCQVDSQVTMMFWYRQQPGQSLTLIATANQGSEATYESGFVIDKFPISRPNLTFSTLTVSNMSPEDSSIYLCSVQGFSGNTIYFGEGSWLTVV.

This clonotype turned up a few times. This chain uses TRBV20-1 with TRBJ2-7; 10 nucleotides agree with TRBD1. The junction had 9 bases not matched to a gene; V was cut back by 5 bases and J by 2 bases. CDR1 is DFQATT, CDR2 SNEGSKA, per germline (reference sequence). The CDR3 totals 15 residues. CDR3 sequence (DNA): TGCAGTGCTTCCGACCGGGACAGGGGAACCTACGAGCAGTACTTC. The encoded protein is CSASDRDRGTYEQYF.

The chain joins TRBV3-1 to TRBJ1-2, with D unresolved. Per germline, CDR1 LGHDT and CDR2 YNNKEL (reference sequence). The V and J ends lost 3 bases and 7 bases respectively, with 6 bases between them. This CDR3 spans 11 amino acids. CDR3 in amino acids: CASSQSSGYTF. The CDR3 DNA follows: TGTGCCAGCAGCCAGAGCTCTGGCTACACCTTC.

J is TRBJ2-1 and V is TRBV7-8; 9 nucleotides line up with TRBD2. There are 15 residues in the CDR3. CDR1 SGHVS and CDR2 FQNEAQ come from the germline V gene. With 5 bases clipped from V and 8 bases from J, the junction kept 10 bases outside the gene matches. CDR3 loop: CASSTSEREAYEQFF. The CDR3 region has the DNA TGTGCCAGCAGCACTTCGGAGCGGGAGGCATATGAGCAGTTCTTC.

The V gene is TRBV19, the J gene TRBJ1-1; 9 bases are shared with TRBD1. Trimming cost V 7 bases and J 8 bases; bases outside gene matches: 8. The CDR3 spans 13 residues. Germline V gene lookup returns CDR1 LNHDA and CDR2 SQIVND (reference sequence). CDR3 bases: TGTGCCAGTACTTTGGGACAGGGAGTCGAAGCTTTCTTT. It yields the protein CASTLGQGVEAFF.

This clonotype has just a few counts. This rearrangement joins TRBV12-3 or TRBV12-4 to TRBJ1-2, with no clear D. CDR3 size: 13 residues. Trimming removed 2 bases from V and 8 bases from J, with 12 bases in between. In DNA, the CDR3 is TGTGCCAGCAGTTTAACTGAACGTGAGGGCTACACCTTC. The encoded protein is CASSLTEREGYTF.

The chain has TRBV20-1 and TRBJ1-1; 8 bases match TRBD1. The germline V gene has CDR1 DFQATT and CDR2 SNEGSKA (reference sequence). V gave up 3 bases and J gave up 6 bases; unmatched junction bases: 9. The CDR3 is 14 amino acids. This CDR3 is CSAREQGARPEAFF. As DNA, the CDR3 is TGCAGTGCTAGGGAGCAGGGGGCTCGGCCTGAAGCTTTCTTT.

This clonotype has only a few counts. J is TRBJ2-7 and V is TRBV12-3 or TRBV12-4; 8 bases agree with TRBD1. The CDR3 covers 15 residues. Trimming removed 4 bases from V and 2 bases from J; junction bases left unmatched: 7. CDR3 bases: TGTGCCAGCAGTTCAACCGGGACAGGACCCTACGAGCAGTACTTC. It yields the protein CASSSTGTGPYEQYF.

The chain has TRBV12-3 or TRBV12-4 and TRBJ2-1; 10 positions agree with TRBD1. The CDR3 extends over 16 amino acids. The J segment lost 9 bases and the V segment lost 4 bases, leaving 12 bases of the junction unmatched. The CDR3 sequence: CASSYYQTGGEVEQFF. The CDR3 DNA reads TGTGCCAGCAGTTATTACCAGACAGGGGGCGAGGTTGAGCAGTTCTTC.

The chain is built from TRBV5-1 and TRBJ2-7, with a weak D call TRBD1 (6 bases). The germline V and J ends were trimmed by 8 bases and 0 bases, with 15 bases remaining between them. This CDR3 contains 14 residues. The germline V gene encodes CDR1 SGHRS and CDR2 YFSETQ. The CDR3 spells CASASGAFSYEQYF. The CDR3 nucleotides read TGCGCCAGTGCTTCAGGGGCCTTCTCCTACGAGCAGTACTTC.

The table lists this clonotype with a few counts. This chain joins TRBV30 and TRBJ2-3, with 8 bases matching TRBD2. This CDR3 spans 15 amino acids. Germline CDR1 GTSNPN, CDR2 SVGIG (reference sequence). V trimming: 1 base; J trimming: 4 bases; junction bases outside the gene matches: 7. The CDR3 is CAWSGGGRSPDTQYF. As DNA, the CDR3 is TGTGCCTGGAGTGGTGGCGGGAGGAGCCCAGATACGCAGTATTTT.

This clonotype was counted only a few times. V and J are TRBV3-1 and TRBJ2-6; 9 positions match TRBD2. CDR3 size: 22 residues. Germline trimming cut 1 base from V and 3 bases from J; bases unmatched to any gene: 19. The germline CDR1 and CDR2 sequences are LGHDT and YNNKEL (reference sequence). CDR3 amino acids: CASSQVMASGMSALGGANVLTF. CDR3 DNA: TGTGCCAGCAGCCAAGTTATGGCTAGCGGGATGTCGGCGCTCGGTGGGGCCAACGTCCTGACTTTC. The whole variable domain, remainder taken from reference TRBV3-1 and TRBJ2-6, is DTAVSQTPKYLVTQMGNDKSIKCEQNLGHDTMYWYKQDSKKFLKIMFSYNNKELIINETVPNRFSPKSPDKAHLNLHINSLELGDSAVYFCASSQVMASGMSALGGANVLTFGAGSRLTVL.